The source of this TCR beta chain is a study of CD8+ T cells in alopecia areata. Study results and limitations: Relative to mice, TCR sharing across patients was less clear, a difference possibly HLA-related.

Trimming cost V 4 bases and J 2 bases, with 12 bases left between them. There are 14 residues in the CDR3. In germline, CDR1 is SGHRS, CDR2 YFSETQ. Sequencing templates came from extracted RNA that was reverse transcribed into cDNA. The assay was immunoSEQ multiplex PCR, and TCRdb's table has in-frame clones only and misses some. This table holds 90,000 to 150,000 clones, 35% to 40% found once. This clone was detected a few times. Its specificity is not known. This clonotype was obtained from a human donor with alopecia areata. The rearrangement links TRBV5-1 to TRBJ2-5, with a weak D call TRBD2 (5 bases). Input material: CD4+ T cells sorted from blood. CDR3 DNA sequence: TGCGCCAGCAGCCCACGGACTGGACAAGAGACCCAGTACTTC. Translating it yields CASSPRTGQETQYF.